Sequencing of this TCR beta chain was carried out in a study of graft-versus-host responses after intestinal transplantation. General study points: Recipient marrow harbored GvH clones, some of which surfaced first in ileum or blood. High graft-versus-host to host-versus-graft clonal ratios were found in allografts of patients who had graft-donor T cell macrochimerism.

This clone appeared once. Its antigen is unidentified. Method: immunoSEQ multiplex PCR; TCRdb's copy keeps in-frame clones and lacks some. The sample comprises around 100,000 clones, 91% of which are singletons, and about 0.18% rests with the top ten. This CDR3 has 19 amino acids. The ends lost 5 bases at V and 1 base at J; junction bases unmatched: 14. Germline V gene sequence: CDR1 SGHTA, CDR2 FQGTGA. The clonotype originates from a human donor who was the organ donor for an intestinal transplant. Specimen: unstimulated CD4+ T cells sorted from spleen or lymph node cells, collected before transplant. The genes are TRBV7-3 and TRBJ2-3, with TRBD2 matching 11 bases. CDR3 in amino acids: CASSPWGLAGGEGTDTQYF. For the CDR3, the DNA is TGTGCCAGCAGCCCCTGGGGTCTAGCGGGGGGTGAGGGCACAGATACGCAGTATTTT.